One sample yielded the 20 T cell receptor beta chains listed below, sequenced in a study of T cell responses to AZD1222 COVID-19 vaccine. Data came from immunoSEQ multiplex PCR; TCRdb stores just in-frame clones and leaves some out. In the table there are 150,000 or so clones, 88% of which are singletons. Sequencing was performed on peripheral blood, taken on day 0 of AZD1222 vaccination. The receptors here all came from an adult in good health.

This clone has just one count. The chain couples TRBV19 to TRBJ1-1; 7 nucleotides align to TRBD1. The junction had 5 bases not matched to a gene; V was cut back by 7 bases and J by 0 bases. The CDR3 runs 14 residues. Germline V gene sequence: CDR1 LNHDA, CDR2 SQIVND (reference sequence). DNA for the CDR3: TGTGCCAGTAAAGGGGGCAGGGTGAACACTGAAGCTTTCTTT. It is translated as CASKGGRVNTEAFF.

This clone has a handful of counts. The chain joins TRBV6-5 to TRBJ1-1, with no clear D. The V end was cut by 3 bases, the J end by 3 bases, with 17 bases between. Germline assignment: CDR1 MNHEY and CDR2 SVGAGI. CDR3 size: 16 residues. The CDR3 loop reads CASSYHPRPGDTEAFF. For the CDR3, the DNA is TGTGCCAGCAGTTATCATCCCAGGCCTGGGGACACTGAAGCTTTCTTT.

V and J are TRBV6-2 or TRBV6-3 and TRBJ2-2; D gene unclear. Germline V gives CDR1 MNHEY, CDR2 SVGEGT. V gave up 1 base and J gave up 6 bases, with 3 bases separating them. The CDR3 runs 12 residues. For the CDR3, the DNA is TGTGCCAGCAGTTACTGGCCCGGGGAGCTGTTTTTT. Encoded protein: CASSYWPGELFF.

In its sample, this clone was seen once. The chain employs TRBV27 and TRBJ2-7, with no clear D. Trimming took off 6 bases at V and 4 bases at J, with 16 bases between the two ends. Germline-derived CDR1 and CDR2 are MNHEY and SMNVEV (reference sequence). The CDR3 covers 14 residues. In DNA, the CDR3 is TGTGCCAGCAGAACGGACCATTCTTTATACGAGCAGTACTTC. The encoded protein is CASRTDHSLYEQYF.

The CDR3 DNA is TGTGCCAGCAGTTTTGGGACAGGGGGCTGGGGCTACACCTTC. Residues: CASSFGTGGWGYTF. J is TRBJ1-2 and V is TRBV28; the match to TRBD1 covers 12 bases. Germline loops: CDR1 MDHEN, CDR2 SYDVKM. V lost 3 bases to trimming and J lost 8 bases; unmatched junction nucleotides: 4. The CDR3 sequence is 14 residues long.

V gene TRBV29-1 combines with J gene TRBJ2-5; D not resolved. The CDR3 covers 13 residues. Germline V gives CDR1 SQVTM, CDR2 ANQGSEA. Deletions cut 3 bases from V and 2 bases from J, with 10 bases between. The chain's CDR3 is CSVEVRRQETQYF. In nucleotides, the CDR3 is TGCAGCGTTGAGGTACGGCGGCAAGAGACCCAGTACTTC.

The rearrangement links TRBV5-1 to TRBJ2-4; D uncertain. V dropped 1 base and J dropped 0 bases, with 8 bases sitting between them. Germline CDR1 SGHRS, CDR2 YFSETQ. The CDR3 has 15 amino acids. The CDR3, as DNA: TGCGCCAGCAGCTTGTTGCTCGGAGCCAAAAACATTCAGTACTTC. It is translated as CASSLLLGAKNIQYF.

The V gene is TRBV27, the J gene TRBJ2-1; no clear D gene. CDR1 and CDR2 from the germline V gene are MNHEY and SMNVEV (reference sequence). V was cut by 5 bases and J by 10 bases, with 9 bases left in between. The CDR3 has 11 amino acids. CDR3 sequence (DNA): TGTGCCAGCAGTCTTATAGGGGAGCAGTTCTTC. Amino acids: CASSLIGEQFF.

CDR3 loop: CSASRGGPVAKNIQYF. The CDR3 nucleotides read TGCAGTGCTAGTAGGGGCGGCCCAGTAGCCAAAAACATTCAGTACTTC. This chain connects TRBV20-1 to TRBJ2-4, with D perhaps matching TRBD1 (5 bases). This CDR3 region has 16 residues. V was clipped by 3 bases and J by 0 bases, with 15 bases between them. Germline V gene lookup returns CDR1 DFQATT and CDR2 SNEGSKA (reference sequence).

The rearrangement joins TRBV3-1 (or the pseudogene TRBV3-2) to TRBJ2-1; 8 nucleotides align to TRBD2. The CDR3 totals 14 residues. Per germline, CDR1 LGHDT and CDR2 YNNKEL (reference sequence). The V and J ends lost 4 bases and 5 bases, in that order; junction bases with no gene match: 4. Here the CDR3 DNA reads TGTGCCAGCAGCCCGACTAGCGTTCACAATGAGCAGTTCTTC. Translating gives CASSPTSVHNEQFF.

J is TRBJ1-5 and V is TRBV3-1 (or the pseudogene TRBV3-2); no firm D call. The CDR3 covers 14 residues. With 0 bases removed from V and 1 base from J, the gap between germline ends came to 4 bases. Germline V gene sequence: CDR1 LGHDT, CDR2 YNNKEL (reference sequence). In DNA form, the CDR3 reads TGTGCCAGCAGCCAAGACGGGAGCAATCAGCCCCAGCATTTT. This codes for CASSQDGSNQPQHF.

The chain links TRBV5-4 to TRBJ1-4; TRBD1 agrees at 8 bases. The V gene end was trimmed by 7 bases and the J gene end by 4 bases; junction bases not matched to a gene: 9. The CDR3 extends over 15 amino acids. CDR1 and CDR2 from the germline V gene are SGHNT and YYREEE (reference sequence). Written as DNA, the CDR3 is TGTGCCAGCGGATCCGAACAGGGGGGTAATGAAAAACTGTTTTTT. This gives the protein CASGSEQGGNEKLFF.

The V call is TRBV15, the J call TRBJ2-1, with D possibly TRBD1 on 6 matching bases. Germline V gives CDR1 LNHNV, CDR2 YYDKDF (reference sequence). This CDR3 is 15 amino acids long. Trimming removed 0 bases from V and 7 bases from J, with 13 bases in between. The DNA for the CDR3 is TGTGCCACCAGCAGAGATCCTAACACAGGGAATGAGCAGTTCTTC. Its translation: CATSRDPNTGNEQFF.

V gene TRBV21-1 combines with J gene TRBJ2-7; the table's D call TRBD2 went unverified against the DNA. TRBV21-1 is assigned pseudogene status. The CDR3 has 13 residues. CDR3 in amino acids: CASSQPQGGEQYF. CDR3 DNA: TGTGCCAGCAGCCAACCCCAGGGAGGAGAGCAGTACTTC.

The chain links TRBV6-4 to TRBJ1-4; TRBD1 aligns across 8 bases. Germline lookup yields CDR1 MRHNA and CDR2 SNTAGT. With V trimmed by 6 bases and J by 10 bases, 7 bases remained unmatched. The CDR3 is 13 residues long. In DNA form, the CDR3 reads TGTGCCAGCAGCGAAGGACAGGGTGGAAAACTGTTTTTT. Translated, it gives CASSEGQGGKLFF.

This clone was observed once. This sequence joins TRBV27 and TRBJ2-2, with no clear D. Germline values: CDR1 MNHEY, CDR2 SMNVEV (reference sequence). The CDR3 spans 17 residues. V lost 5 bases and J 1 base, leaving 17 bases between the germline ends. The CDR3 DNA reads as TGTGCCAGCAGTCCCAGCCTTTTGAGTTTGAACACCGGGGAGCTGTTTTTT. Its translation: CASSPSLLSLNTGELFF.

This chain connects TRBV7-8 to TRBJ2-7, with D perhaps assigned TRBD1 or TRBD2 (7 bases each). This CDR3 has 17 amino acids. Trimming removed 3 bases at V and 0 bases at J, with 18 bases between. Germline assignment: CDR1 SGHVS and CDR2 FQNEAQ. This CDR3 is CASSLGGRDRFSYEQYF. Written as DNA, the CDR3 is TGTGCCAGCAGCTTGGGGGGGCGGGACAGATTCTCCTACGAGCAGTACTTC.

The gene calls are TRBV12-3 or TRBV12-4 and TRBJ1-2, with TRBD1 as a possible D gene (5 bases). The CDR3 is 12 amino acids. The V gene lost 6 bases and the J gene lost 5 bases, with 10 bases spanning the gap. The CDR3 DNA sequence: TGTGCCAGCAGGGGACCCCTTTATGGCTACACCTTC. Protein product: CASRGPLYGYTF.

This chain joins TRBV27 and TRBJ2-7; the D gene is possibly TRBD2 (6 bases). Trimming removed 5 bases from V and 6 bases from J, with 8 bases in between. Germline-derived CDR1 and CDR2 are MNHEY and SMNVEV (reference sequence). The CDR3 extends over 11 amino acids. The CDR3 nucleotides read TGTGCCAGCAGTCGGGGAGGCGAGCAGTACTTC. It codes for CASSRGGEQYF.

The chain has TRBV3-1 (or the pseudogene TRBV3-2) and TRBJ2-7, with TRBD2 matching 10 bases. Unmatched junction bases numbered 5, after V lost 3 bases and J lost 0 bases. The CDR3 spans 16 residues. Germline CDR1 is LGHDT and CDR2 is YNNKEL (reference sequence). The CDR3 protein is CASSQGSGRSSYEQYF. The CDR3 coding sequence is TGTGCCAGCAGCCAGGGTAGCGGGAGGAGCTCCTACGAGCAGTACTTC.